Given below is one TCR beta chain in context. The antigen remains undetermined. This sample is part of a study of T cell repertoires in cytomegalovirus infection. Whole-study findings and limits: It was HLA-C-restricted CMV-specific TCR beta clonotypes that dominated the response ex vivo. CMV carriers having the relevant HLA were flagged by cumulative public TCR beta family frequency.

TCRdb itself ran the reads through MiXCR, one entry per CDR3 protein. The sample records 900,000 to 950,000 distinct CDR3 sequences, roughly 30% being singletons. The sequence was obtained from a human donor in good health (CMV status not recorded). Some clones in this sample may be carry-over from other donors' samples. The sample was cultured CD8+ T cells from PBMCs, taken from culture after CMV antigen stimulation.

CDR3 amino acids: CATSRGGDNVNYGYTF. The CDR3, as DNA: TGTGCCACCAGCAGGGGAGGGGACAATGTGAACTATGGCTACACCTTC. This chain connects TRBV15 to TRBJ1-2; tentatively, D is TRBD1 (6 bases). In germline, CDR1 is LNHNV, CDR2 YYDKDF (reference sequence). The CDR3 has 16 residues. V was trimmed by 3 bases and J by 2 bases, leaving 16 bases between them.